This note documents a single TCR beta chain sequence. Its antigen is not identified. Noted time point: blood 2 weeks post-SBRT. Treatment of the sample: 15 Gy SBRT to primary tumor, nephrectomy 4 weeks later. The tumor was a clear cell renal cell carcinoma. Sequencing used immunoSEQ multiplex PCR; TCRdb keeps in-frame clones, though not all of them. The sample carries some 120,000 clones, approximately 75% recorded once. The sample is drawn from a study of radiation and T cells in renal cell carcinoma. The germline V gene has CDR1 LNHDA and CDR2 SQIVND (reference sequence). This CDR3 has 16 amino acids. Trimming took off 3 bases at V and 4 bases at J, with 18 bases between the two ends. Regarding the study as a whole: Pretreatment tumor biopsies were lacking, so baseline clonotypes are unknown.

The TCR sequence derives from a woman in her fifties or sixties with renal cell carcinoma. Sample: blood, taken from a patient whose treatment included radiotherapy and nephrectomy. The chain recombines TRBV19 with TRBJ1-2; possibly TRBD1 for D (5 bases). The CDR3 here is CASSISVGTHSYGYTF. For the CDR3, the DNA is TGTGCCAGTAGTATCAGTGTTGGGACGCACTCCTATGGCTACACCTTC.